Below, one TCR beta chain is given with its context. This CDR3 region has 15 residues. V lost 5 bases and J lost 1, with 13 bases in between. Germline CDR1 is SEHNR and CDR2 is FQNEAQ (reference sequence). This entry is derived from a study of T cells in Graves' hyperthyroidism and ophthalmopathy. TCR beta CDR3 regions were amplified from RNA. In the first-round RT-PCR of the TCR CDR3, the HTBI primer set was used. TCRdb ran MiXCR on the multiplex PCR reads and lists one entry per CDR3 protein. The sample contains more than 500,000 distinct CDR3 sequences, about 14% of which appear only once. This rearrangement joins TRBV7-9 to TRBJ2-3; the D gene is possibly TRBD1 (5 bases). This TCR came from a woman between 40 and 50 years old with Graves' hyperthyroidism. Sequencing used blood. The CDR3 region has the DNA TGTGCCAGCAGCACACGTAGGGGCGGCACAGATACGCAGTATTTT. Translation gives CASSTRRGGTDTQYF.